This paragraph reports one TCR beta chain. Its antigen target is currently unknown. Qualities for individual bases were not recorded, and no much larger clone is one base off. This sample was taken from a study of blood T cell repertoires in COVID-19 (dated by TCRdb to 2020 to 2021). Concerning the study at large: Collaborator samples came from the United States, Italy and Spain and covered acute and convalescent phases of COVID-19. The material from the prospective study consisted of cDNA or gDNA derived from T cells, B-cell-depleted T cells, or PBMCs. Subjects who had been exposed to COVID-19, were actively infected with it, or had recovered from it provided the deeply sampled blood TCRbeta repertoires that made up the dataset. The repertoires were released in a freely available public database intended as a resource for research on the immune response to SARS-CoV-2. Samples were obtained from the ongoing ImmuneRACE study (first 160 participants) and from over a thousand subjects provided by 6 global collaborators. A de-identified subject ID, COVID-19 status, age in years and sex were almost always included in the sample metadata. Where available, HLA class I and class II types were taken from metadata supplied by the sample provider and were not determined by assay-based typing. Results the study describes overall, beyond this receptor: Clinical and demographic metadata were provided uncurated, with the amount varying by source and participant.

Whole blood was collected in K2EDTA tubes by collaborating institutions according to the institutions' own protocols. For TCRbeta analysis, collaborators shipped samples as frozen whole blood, isolated PBMCs, or DNA extracted from either of those sample types. The immunoSEQ Assay, a bias-controlled multiplex PCR, was used to amplify TCRbeta CDR3 regions from genomic DNA. On the authors' methods: The number of nucleated cells in each sample was estimated from the amplification of reference gene primers within the assay. Sequence reads were collapsed and filtered to measure the absolute abundance of every unique TCRbeta CDR3 rearrangement. Productive Simpson clonality was computed per sample as the square root of Simpson's diversity index over productive rearrangements. TCRdb stores this immuneACCESS table with in-frame sequences only. Part of the clones is absent; in the studies checked, under half of the shortfall reflects unresolved V genes, and no reason is known for the rest. Clonal size and the V and J genes are those of that table, whereas D and trimming came from the DNA. Recorded for this sample are around 220,000 clones; approximately 79% of them occurred a single time. The top ten clones comprise around 5.1% of the sample.

The TCR was taken from a human donor in a cohort sampled during active COVID-19. What was sequenced was peripheral blood.

The CDR3 corresponds to CASSRTSGRTTGELFF. Here is the DNA: TGTGCCAGCAGTAGGACTAGCGGGAGGACCACCGGGGAGCTGTTTTTT. The chain couples TRBV2 to TRBJ2-2, and 14 junction bases match TRBD2. Here V drops 5 bases and J drops 4 bases, and the junction holds 3 bases not matched to any gene. The germline V gene specifies SNHLY as CDR1 and FYNNEI as CDR2. Including cysteine and phenylalanine, the CDR3 has 16 amino acids. The entry retains the CDR3 DNA only, 48 bases that are in frame from base 1.